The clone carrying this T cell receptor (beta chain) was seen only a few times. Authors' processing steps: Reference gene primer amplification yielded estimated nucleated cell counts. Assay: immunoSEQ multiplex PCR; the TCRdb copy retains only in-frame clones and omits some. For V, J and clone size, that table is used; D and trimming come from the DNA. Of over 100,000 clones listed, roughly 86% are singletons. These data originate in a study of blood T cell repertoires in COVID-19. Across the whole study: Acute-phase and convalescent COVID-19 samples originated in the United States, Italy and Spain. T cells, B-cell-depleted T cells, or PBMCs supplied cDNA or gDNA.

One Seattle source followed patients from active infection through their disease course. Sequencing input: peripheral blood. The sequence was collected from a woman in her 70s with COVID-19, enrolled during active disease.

As DNA, the CDR3 is TGTGCCAGCAGCTACGGGGTTGGAACCGGGGAGCTGTTTTTT. Translation: CASSYGVGTGELFF. The chain is built from TRBV5-6 and TRBJ2-2; perhaps TRBD2 as D (5 bases). Germline V gene data show CDR1 as SGHDT and CDR2 as YYEEEE. V dropped 3 bases and J dropped 5 bases, with 11 bases sitting between them. The CDR3 length is 14 residues.